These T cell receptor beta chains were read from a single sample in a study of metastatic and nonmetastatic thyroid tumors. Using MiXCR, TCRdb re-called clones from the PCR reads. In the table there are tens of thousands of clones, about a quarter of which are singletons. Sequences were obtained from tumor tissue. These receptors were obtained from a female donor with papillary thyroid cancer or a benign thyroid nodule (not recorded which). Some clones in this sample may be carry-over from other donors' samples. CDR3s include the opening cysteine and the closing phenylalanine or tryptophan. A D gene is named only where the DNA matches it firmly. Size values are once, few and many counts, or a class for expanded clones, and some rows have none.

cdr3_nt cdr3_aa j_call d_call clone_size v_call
TGTGCCAGTAGTACCGTACAGGCAAAAAAACCTTACAATGAGCAGTTCTTC CASSTVQAKKPYNEQFF TRBJ2-1 - - TRBV19
TGCAGTGCTAAGGGAGGGGGCACCACCTCCTACGAGCAGTACTTC CSAKGGGTTSYEQYF TRBJ2-7 - many TRBV20-1
TGTGCCAGCAGCTTGTCACAGACCTACGAGCAGTACTTC CASSLSQTYEQYF TRBJ2-7 - many TRBV5-4
TGTGCCAGCAGCCAGCTGGGACCGGGGCAAATAGGGAACACTGAAGCTTTCTTT CASSQLGPGQIGNTEAFF TRBJ1-1 - many TRBV11-2
TGTGCCTGGAAGGACAGGGGGGACACCGGGGAGCTGTTTTTT CAWKDRGDTGELFF TRBJ2-2 TRBD1 - TRBV30
TGCAGTGCTTTCGACAGGGGGCTAACAGATACGCAGTATTTT CSAFDRGLTDTQYF TRBJ2-3 TRBD1 - TRBV20-1
TGCAGTGCTAGAGAGGGGTCCTTTGGAAATGAGCAGTTCTTC CSAREGSFGNEQFF TRBJ2-1 - many TRBV20-1
TGTGCCAGCTCACGTCTAGCGGGGATGCAAGAGACCCAGTACTTC CASSRLAGMQETQYF TRBJ2-5 TRBD2 many TRBV18
TGTGCCAGTAGTATAGCGGGCGGGCCCTCCTACGAGCAGTACTTC CASSIAGGPSYEQYF TRBJ2-7 - many TRBV19
TGTGCCAGCAGCGCCCCACTCGACTATGGCTACACCTTC CASSAPLDYGYTF TRBJ1-2 - - TRBV7-2
TGTACCAGCAGTGAATTTGGGGGAGGGTTGGAGACCCAGTACTTC CTSSEFGGGLETQYF TRBJ2-5 TRBD2 - TRBV6-1
TGTGCCAGCAGCGTAGGGACAGCGGTTGGTTCGGGCGTCCTGACTTTC CASSVGTAVGSGVLTF TRBJ2-6 - many TRBV9
TGTGCCAGCAGCTTACGTGGTGTGGGGGTGTCCTACAATGAGCAGTTCTTC CASSLRGVGVSYNEQFF TRBJ2-1 - once TRBV7-8
TGTGCCAGCAGTGTGGGGGGTTTAGCGGGCTTTAGCTCCTACAATGAGCAGTTCTTC CASSVGGLAGFSSYNEQFF TRBJ2-1 TRBD2 few TRBV28
TGTGCCAGCAGCCAAGTAACTAGCGGGTGGTTGGAGACCCAGTACTTC CASSQVTSGWLETQYF TRBJ2-5 TRBD2 - TRBV3-1
TGCGCCAGCAGAAGGGTCTACGAGCGGTACTTC CASRRVYERYF TRBJ2-7 - few TRBV10-2
TGTGCCTGGAGTGTAGCTGTGACTGGGGACGAGCAGTACTTC CAWSVAVTGDEQYF TRBJ2-7 - - TRBV30
TGTGCCAGCAGACCGACTAGTTTCGACGAGCAGTACTTC CASRPTSFDEQYF TRBJ2-7 - many TRBV6-1
TGCAGTGATAGAGTGGGATCAGCTTTCACCGGGGAGCTGCTTTTT CSDRVGSAFTGELLF TRBJ2-2 - once TRBV20-1
TGTGCCAGCAGTCCAAGCGGGGGAAACACCGGGGAGCTGTTTTTT CASSPSGGNTGELFF TRBJ2-2 TRBD2 many TRBV3-1
TGTGCCAGCAGTCCATCCCGGGGAGGGCCCTCGAACACCGGGGAGCTGTTTTTT CASSPSRGGPSNTGELFF TRBJ2-2 TRBD2 - TRBV28
TGTGCCAGCAGCCATCTCGGGGACAAAGGAAGGAATGAGCAGTTCTTC CASSHLGDKGRNEQFF TRBJ2-1 - many TRBV2
TGTGCCAGCAGTTTACAGGATACGCAGTATTTT CASSLQDTQYF TRBJ2-3 - many TRBV27
TGTGCCAGCAGTGAGGACAGCGGGAGTGCTGAGCAGTTCTTC CASSEDSGSAEQFF TRBJ2-1 TRBD2 - TRBV6-4
TGCAGTGCTAGAGGGACTAGCGGGAGGGCGGGCACAGATACGCAGTATTTT CSARGTSGRAGTDTQYF TRBJ2-3 TRBD2 - TRBV20-1
TGTGCCAGCAGTTACTCGGGCAGGGACTCACCCCTCCACTTT CASSYSGRDSPLHF TRBJ1-6 - few TRBV6-5
TGTGCCTGGAGTGTCGCGGGAACTGGAAACACCATATATTTT CAWSVAGTGNTIYF TRBJ1-3 - few TRBV30
TGTGCCAGTAGTGTCGTTACAGGGACCTATGGCTACACCTTC CASSVVTGTYGYTF TRBJ1-2 - medium-sized TRBV19
TGTGCTAGTGGCCAAGCGGGAGACTTCTACAATGAGCAGTTCTTC CASGQAGDFYNEQFF TRBJ2-1 TRBD2 - TRBV12-5
TGCAGTGCTAGCGGCGGGGGGGCCCTCCACTTT CSASGGGALHF TRBJ1-6 - - TRBV20-1
TGTGCCAGCAGCTTAGATATCCTCTCTTTTGAGGAGACCTACGAGCAGTACTTC CASSLDILSFEETYEQYF TRBJ2-7 - many TRBV11-2
TGTGCCACTGGGGTAGGGGAGACCCAGTACTTC CATGVGETQYF TRBJ2-5 - - TRBV25-1